The 29 T cell receptor beta chains below all came from one sample that was sequenced in a study of T cell changes during pregnancy in multiple sclerosis. Method: immunoSEQ multiplex PCR; TCRdb's copy keeps in-frame clones and lacks some. The sample holds 90,000 or so clones, approximately 90% seen once. This specimen was peripheral blood, taken before pregnancy. These receptors were obtained from a female donor with multiple sclerosis, enrolled in a pregnancy study.

The rearrangement joins TRBV10-3 to TRBJ1-2; D not certain. V was clipped by 0 bases and J by 7 bases, with 9 bases between them. Germline-derived CDR1 and CDR2 are ENHRY and SYGVKD. The CDR3 runs to 13 residues. The CDR3 spells CAISESRGSGYTF. The CDR3 nucleotides read TGTGCCATCAGTGAGTCGAGAGGCAGTGGCTACACCTTC.

CDR3 loop: CASRWPSDSPHSGANVLTF. CDR3 nucleotides: TGTGCCAGCAGGTGGCCCTCGGACAGTCCACACTCTGGGGCCAACGTCCTGACTTTC. V usage is TRBV28 and J usage is TRBJ2-6, with D perhaps matching TRBD1 (6 bases). The V end was cut by 6 bases, the J end by 0 bases, with 21 bases between. The germline gives CDR1 MDHEN, CDR2 SYDVKM. The CDR3 has 19 residues.

V gene TRBV6-5 combines with J gene TRBJ2-5; D perhaps matches TRBD2 (6 bases). This CDR3 has 12 residues. The germline CDR1 and CDR2 sequences are MNHEY and SVGAGI. V gave up 2 bases and J gave up 7 bases, with 8 bases separating them. CDR3 DNA: TGTGCCAGCAGTTACCCCGGGGGGACCCAGTACTTC. Protein product: CASSYPGGTQYF.

The chain has TRBV4-1 and TRBJ1-5; D is possibly TRBD1 (6 bases). Germline CDR1 is MGHRA and CDR2 is YSYEKL. The CDR3 extends over 15 amino acids. The V gene lost 2 bases and the J gene lost 3 bases, with 11 bases spanning the gap. The CDR3: CASSQLGGSNQPQHF. The CDR3 DNA sequence: TGCGCCAGCAGCCAACTAGGGGGTTCCAATCAGCCCCAGCATTTT.

The rearrangement joins TRBV7-2 to TRBJ2-2; D uncertain. The CDR3 runs 13 residues. Trimming removed 5 bases at V and 8 bases at J, with 12 bases between. Germline CDR1 and CDR2: SGHTA and FQGNSA. Here the CDR3 reads CASSPNAGGELFF. CDR3 nucleotides: TGTGCCAGCAGCCCTAATGCTGGTGGGGAGCTGTTTTTT.

This sequence joins TRBV30 and TRBJ2-5, with TRBD2 matching over 9 bases. The CDR3 consists of 15 residues. After removal of 4 bases from V and 7 bases from J, the junction contained 13 bases not matched to a gene. Germline loops: CDR1 GTSNPN, CDR2 SVGIG (reference sequence). CDR3 coding DNA: TGTGCCTGGATACTTCGGGGCGGGAGGGGGGTGACCCAGTACTTC. It yields the protein CAWILRGGRGVTQYF.

This clone has only one observation. This chain uses TRBV5-6 with TRBJ1-5; D is perhaps TRBD1 (6 bases). From germline, CDR1 is SGHDT and CDR2 YYEEEE. The CDR3 contains 16 residues. Deletions cut 0 bases from V and 2 bases from J, with 12 bases between. The CDR3 reads CASSLGGGGGNQPQHF. The CDR3 nucleotides read TGTGCCAGCAGCTTGGGAGGGGGGGGAGGCAATCAGCCCCAGCATTTT.

Written as DNA, the CDR3 is TGCGCCAGCAGCCTGGCCCCCACAGCGGAAATAGCCAAAAACATTCAGTACTTC. Translating it yields CASSLAPTAEIAKNIQYF. The V and J genes are TRBV5-1 and TRBJ2-4; D is perhaps TRBD2 (5 bases). CDR3 length equals 18 residues. Trimming took 4 bases from V and 0 from J, leaving 20 bases between them. CDR1 is SGHRS, CDR2 YFSETQ, per germline. Combining the CDR3 with reference TRBV5-1 and TRBJ2-4 gives the whole variable domain KAGVTQTPRYLIKTRGQQVTLSCSPISGHRSVSWYQQTPGQGLQFLFEYFSETQRNKGNFPGRFSGRQFSNSRSEMNVSTLELGDSALYLCASSLAPTAEIAKNIQYFGAGTRLSVL.

The chain couples TRBV4-1 to TRBJ1-1; D is unclear. CDR1 is MGHRA, CDR2 YSYEKL, per germline. The CDR3 runs 14 residues. V lost 0 bases and J 5 bases, leaving 10 bases between the germline ends. CDR3 residues: CASSQDNTGTEAFF. Written as DNA, the CDR3 is TGCGCCAGCAGCCAAGATAACACGGGGACTGAAGCTTTCTTT.

The CDR3 loop reads CASRGTAYGYTF. CDR3 nucleotides: TGTGCCAGCAGAGGGACAGCCTATGGCTACACCTTC. V gene TRBV2 combines with J gene TRBJ1-2, with 7 bases matching TRBD1. The germline V gene encodes CDR1 SNHLY and CDR2 FYNNEI. The trim removed 6 bases at V and 4 bases at J, leaving 2 bases unmatched. There are 12 residues in the CDR3.

The chain has TRBV7-3 and TRBJ1-2; tentatively, D is TRBD1 (6 bases). The CDR3 is made up of 14 amino acids. V lost 4 bases and J 7 bases, leaving 16 bases between the germline ends. Germline-derived CDR1 and CDR2 are SGHTA and FQGTGA. CDR3 sequence reads: CASSSPGGLGGYTF. DNA of the CDR3: TGTGCCAGCAGCTCCCCCGGGGGGCTTGGTGGCTACACCTTC.

The chain carries TRBV6-8 and TRBJ1-4; D is undetermined. The germline V gene has CDR1 MNHGY and CDR2 SAAAGT. CDR3 size: 18 residues. The germline V and J ends were trimmed by 3 bases and 0 bases, with 17 bases remaining between them. The CDR3 region has the DNA TGTGCCAGCAGTTATCTTCTGGGCAGGTCCTCAACTAATGAAAAACTGTTTTTT. Its protein product is CASSYLLGRSSTNEKLFF.

Here the CDR3 reads CASSPLISSYNEQFF. The DNA for the CDR3 is TGTGCCAGCAGCCCGCTAATTAGCTCCTACAATGAGCAGTTCTTC. V is TRBV11-2 and J is TRBJ2-1; D unresolved. The germline V and J ends were trimmed by 5 bases and 0 bases, with 11 bases remaining between them. Germline CDR1 and CDR2: SGHAT and FQNNGV. This CDR3 comprises 15 residues.

V and J are TRBV7-9 and TRBJ1-1, with 8 nucleotides matching TRBD1. In germline, CDR1 is SEHNR, CDR2 FQNEAQ (reference sequence). The CDR3 totals 14 residues. Germline trimming cut 6 bases from V and 5 bases from J; bases unmatched to any gene: 8. CDR3 bases: TGTGCCAGCAGTAGCGCCAGGGGGCAAACTGAAGCTTTCTTT. It specifies CASSSARGQTEAFF. Drawing the rest from reference TRBV7-9 and TRBJ1-1, the complete variable domain is DTGVSQNPRHKITKRGQNVTFRCDPISEHNRLYWYRQTLGQGPEFLTYFQNEAQLEKSRLLSDRFSAERPKGSFSTLEIQRTEQGDSAMYLCASSSARGQTEAFFGQGTRLTVV.

This chain connects TRBV6-5 to TRBJ2-7; 9 bases agree with TRBD1. The CDR3 totals 14 residues. The V segment lost 6 bases and the J segment 5 bases; nucleotides outside the gene matches: 8. Germline V gene data show CDR1 as MNHEY and CDR2 as SVGAGI. The CDR3 loop is CASSPGTGRNEQYF. CDR3 bases: TGTGCCAGCAGCCCCGGGACAGGGAGGAACGAGCAGTACTTC.

The chain employs TRBV9 and TRBJ2-5; TRBD2 agrees at 7 bases. This CDR3 contains 16 residues. Germline values: CDR1 SGDLS, CDR2 YYNGEE. J lost 4 bases, V lost 0 bases, and 9 bases had no gene match. The CDR3 DNA sequence: TGTGCCAGCAGCGTAGGGGAGGGGCTTCGTTTAGAGACCCAGTACTTC. Its translation: CASSVGEGLRLETQYF.

The chain employs TRBV5-1 and TRBJ1-1; D is uncertain. This CDR3 contains 12 residues. CDR1 SGHRS and CDR2 YFSETQ come from the germline V gene. The ends were cut back, 0 bases at V and 8 bases at J, with 8 bases in the middle. The CDR3 nucleotides read TGCGCCAGCAGCTTGGAGAGAGGGGAAGCTTTCTTT. Residues: CASSLERGEAFF.

The V and J genes are TRBV14 and TRBJ1-4; weak D call: TRBD1 (5 bases). The V gene's germline CDR1 is SGHDN and CDR2 FVKESK. With 1 base removed from V and 11 bases from J, the gap between germline ends came to 14 bases. The CDR3 spans 14 residues. The CDR3, as DNA: TGTGCCAGCAGCCAAGGAGGGTTGGGGGGGAAACTGTTTTTT. Translated, it gives CASSQGGLGGKLFF.

The chain has TRBV19 and TRBJ1-2; no firm D call. This CDR3 region has 19 residues. Germline V gene lookup returns CDR1 LNHDA and CDR2 SQIVND (reference sequence). Trimming took 3 bases from V and 4 from J, leaving 27 bases between them. CDR3 nucleotides: TGTGCCAGTAGTATCGCCGCGGCCCCCCGAGTCCACCGGGGCTATGGCTACACCTTC. Protein sequence: CASSIAAAPRVHRGYGYTF.

The chain employs TRBV28 and TRBJ1-3, with D possibly TRBD1 on 6 matching bases. Germline V lookup: CDR1 MDHEN, CDR2 SYDVKM. The CDR3 loop spans 14 amino acids. V lost 6 bases to trimming and J lost 4 bases, with 13 bases between them. CDR3 loop: CASRDPGQGNTIYF. For the CDR3, the DNA is TGTGCCAGCAGGGACCCTGGACAGGGAAACACCATATATTTT.

The chain employs TRBV5-4 and TRBJ2-7; TRBD1 is a possible D gene (6 bases). Germline-derived CDR1 and CDR2 are SGHNT and YYREEE (reference sequence). The CDR3 is 16 residues long. V gave up 0 bases and J gave up 3 bases, with 16 bases separating them. CDR3 bases: TGTGCCAGCAGCTTGGAGGGGGACCCGTTCCTCTACGAGCAGTACTTC. Protein product: CASSLEGDPFLYEQYF.

CDR3 sequence: CASSRGLAGDEQYF. The CDR3, as DNA: TGTGCCAGCAGTAGGGGACTAGCGGGAGACGAGCAGTACTTC. The chain recombines TRBV25-1 with TRBJ2-7; TRBD2 matches at 14 bases. Germline trimming cut 5 bases from V and 5 bases from J; bases unmatched to any gene: 2. This CDR3 region has 14 residues. CDR1 is MGHDK, CDR2 SYGVNS, per germline.

The chain recombines TRBV4-2 with TRBJ1-4; D call uncertain. The V end was cut by 0 bases, the J end by 4 bases, with 12 bases between. Germline V gives CDR1 LGHNA, CDR2 YNFKEQ. The CDR3 consists of 16 residues. CDR3 residues: CASSQDNPQSNEKLFF. CDR3 nucleotides: TGTGCCAGCAGCCAAGATAACCCACAGAGTAATGAAAAACTGTTTTTT.

CDR3: CASRPGQGRTDTQYF. CDR3 DNA sequence: TGTGCCAGCAGGCCGGGACAGGGACGCACAGATACGCAGTATTTT. The chain uses TRBV6-1 and TRBJ2-3; 9 nucleotides agree with TRBD1. J lost 1 base, V lost 6 bases, and 5 bases had no gene match. CDR3 length equals 15 residues. Germline V gives CDR1 MNHNS, CDR2 SASEGT.

This chain joins TRBV6-6 and TRBJ1-2; tentative D call: TRBD1 (5 bases). In germline, CDR1 is MNHNY, CDR2 SVGAGI (reference sequence). The CDR3 covers 13 residues. V dropped 5 bases and J dropped 2 bases, with 9 bases sitting between them. CDR3 loop: CASSPDRNYGYTF. In DNA, the CDR3 is TGTGCCAGCAGTCCCGACAGAAACTATGGCTACACCTTC.

The chain joins TRBV29-1 to TRBJ2-5; 7 bases agree with TRBD2. The CDR3 loop spans 13 amino acids. Looked up from germline, CDR1 is SQVTM and CDR2 is ANQGSEA. Trimming at V came to 3 bases and at J to 4 bases, leaving 5 bases not matched to a gene. In nucleotides, the CDR3 is TGCAGCGTTGAGGGAGGGTGGACAGAGACCCAGTACTTC. Translation: CSVEGGWTETQYF.

A single count supports this clone. The J gene is TRBJ1-4, the V gene TRBV2, with TRBD1 matching over 7 bases. The trim removed 5 bases at V and 8 bases at J, leaving 2 bases unmatched. This CDR3 region has 12 residues. The germline gives CDR1 SNHLY, CDR2 FYNNEI. Here the CDR3 reads CASSPGQEKLFF. The CDR3 DNA sequence: TGTGCCAGCAGTCCGGGACAGGAAAAACTGTTTTTT.

The rearrangement links TRBV5-4 to TRBJ1-2; possible D gene TRBD1, 5 bases. Germline V lookup: CDR1 SGHNT, CDR2 YYREEE (reference sequence). This CDR3 has 16 residues. V lost 4 bases and J 1 base, leaving 17 bases between the germline ends. CDR3 in DNA: TGTGCCAGCAGCATGGGAAGCTTGGGGGGTAACTATGGCTACACCTTC. Residues: CASSMGSLGGNYGYTF.

The chain joins TRBV9 to TRBJ1-3, with 9 bases that match TRBD1. Germline-derived CDR1 and CDR2 are SGDLS and YYNGEE. V dropped 4 bases and J dropped 2; count of bases not matched to a gene: 19. The CDR3 runs to 20 residues. The CDR3 bases are TGTGCCAGCAGCCTCCTGAGTCCCGGGACAGGGACCGGCCCTGGAAACACCATATATTTT. This codes for CASSLLSPGTGTGPGNTIYF.